The present entry profiles one T cell receptor beta chain with its context. This clonotype was seen a few times. It has no known antigen specificity. No base quality values were provided; no much bigger clone lies one nucleotide off. CDR1 MNHEY and CDR2 SVGAGI were looked up in the germline V gene. The CDR3 spans 15 residues, from the cysteine through the phenylalanine. Here the CDR3 DNA is all that survives: 45 bases in frame from base 1. Between the V and J ends, shortened by 5 bases and 2 bases respectively, the junction contains 15 bases. The sample's treatment or condition label is to be understood as: in vitro stimulation with specific CMV peptide epitopes to enrich CMV-specific T cells. This record belongs to a study of T cell repertoires in cytomegalovirus infection (dated by TCRdb to the late 2010s). For the study in its entirety: The peptide stimulations were aimed at well-studied HLA-B-restricted epitopes as well as recently identified HLA-C-restricted CMV epitopes, whose presentation resists viral immunomodulation. Donor HLA type was relevant to the analysis, as public TCR beta signatures indicated carriage of CMV infection together with the matching HLA type. Summary of the overall study and its limitations: Cumulative frequency of public TCR beta family members discriminated carriers of CMV infection plus the relevant HLA type in this cohort and an independent approximately 360-donor cohort. The ex vivo response was dominated by HLA-C-restricted CMV-specific TCR beta clonotypes, and the single most frequent clonotype in two of eight donors was supplied by these HLA-C-restricted clonotypes.

Sequencing was carried out with an Illumina HiSeq 1500. TCRdb took the public reads, trimmed them with fastp at Q25, ran MiXCR for clone calling and kept in-frame beta chains. Rows are combined by CDR3 protein, so each entry shows the most common genes and DNA. The sample data list around 750,000 distinct CDR3 sequences, and about 33% of these were observed just once. Roughly 12% of the sample rests with the top ten. The chain employs TRBV6-5 and TRBJ2-5, with the identity of the D gene unclear. The starting material was cultured CD8+ T cells from PBMCs, obtained from culture after CMV antigen stimulation. This clonotype was sampled from a human donor in good health (CMV status not recorded). Some clones in this sample may be carry-over from other donors' samples. The encoded CDR3 is CASSPLAGQQETQYF. The DNA sequence reads TGTGCCAGCAGTCCCCTGGCCGGGCAACAAGAGACCCAGTACTTC.